The clone carrying this T cell receptor beta chain showed up just a few times. What it binds is unknown. These data belong to a study of CD8+ T cells in alopecia areata. Study-level background: Each of the treated patients was given oral tofacitinib, 5 to 10 mg twice daily, for moderate-to-severe alopecia areata. Scoring of severity for treated patients was based on percentage of affected scalp area. General study findings and limits: Higher clonality was seen in lesional scalp than in normal scalp, especially in alopecia totalis/universalis. Persistence of many expanded lesional clones was seen in scalp and blood during tofacitinib.

CDR3 length: 17 amino acids. Per the germline V gene, CDR1 is SGHAT and CDR2 is FQNNGV. The V end was cut by 1 base, the J end by 2 bases, with 15 bases between. RNA, once extracted, was reverse transcribed into cDNA for use as the sequencing template. Assay: immunoSEQ multiplex PCR; the TCRdb copy retains only in-frame clones and omits some. The sample includes around 200,000 clones, approximately 55% of them seen just once. Treatment meaning: oral pan-JAK inhibitor, 5-10 mg twice daily. The rearrangement joins TRBV11-2 to TRBJ2-4, with D unresolved. The receptor comes from a human donor with alopecia areata. Sample: CD8+ T cells sorted from blood, taken at week 24, from a patient treated with tofacitinib. The CDR3 reads CASSLAYNQNTKNIQYF. The CDR3, as DNA: TGTGCCAGCAGCTTAGCTTACAACCAGAACACCAAAAACATTCAGTACTTC.